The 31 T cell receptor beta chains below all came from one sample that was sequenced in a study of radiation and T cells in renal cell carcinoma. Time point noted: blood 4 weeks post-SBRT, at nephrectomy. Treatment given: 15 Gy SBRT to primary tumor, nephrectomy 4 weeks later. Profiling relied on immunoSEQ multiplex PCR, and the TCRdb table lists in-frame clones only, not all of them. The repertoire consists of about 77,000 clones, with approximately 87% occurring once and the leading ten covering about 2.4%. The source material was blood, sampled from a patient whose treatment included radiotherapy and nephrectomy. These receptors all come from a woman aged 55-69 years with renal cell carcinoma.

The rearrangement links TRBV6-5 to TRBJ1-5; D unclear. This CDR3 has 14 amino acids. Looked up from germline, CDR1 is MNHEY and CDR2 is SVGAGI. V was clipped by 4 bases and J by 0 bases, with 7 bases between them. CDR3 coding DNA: TGTGCCAGCAGTTTAGACCTTAGCAATCAGCCCCAGCATTTT. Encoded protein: CASSLDLSNQPQHF.

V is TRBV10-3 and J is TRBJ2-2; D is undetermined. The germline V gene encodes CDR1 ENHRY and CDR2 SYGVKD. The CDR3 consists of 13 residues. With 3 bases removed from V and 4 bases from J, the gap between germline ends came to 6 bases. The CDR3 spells CAISDAITGELFF. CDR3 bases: TGTGCCATCAGTGACGCCATCACCGGGGAGCTGTTTTTT.

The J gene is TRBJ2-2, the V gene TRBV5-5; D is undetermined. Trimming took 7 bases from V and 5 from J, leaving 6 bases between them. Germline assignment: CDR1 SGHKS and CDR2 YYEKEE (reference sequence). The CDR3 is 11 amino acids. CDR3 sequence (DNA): TGTGCCAGCGCCCTGACCGGGGAGCTGTTTTTT. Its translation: CASALTGELFF.

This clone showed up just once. The CDR3 spells CASSSPGQGYEQYF. The CDR3, as DNA: TGTGCCAGCAGCTCGCCGGGACAGGGCTACGAGCAGTACTTC. The rearrangement uses TRBV7-9 and TRBJ2-7, with 9 bases aligning to TRBD1. Trimming cost V 4 bases and J 3 bases; bases outside gene matches: 4. The CDR3 is 14 residues long. Looked up from germline, CDR1 is SEHNR and CDR2 is FQNEAQ (reference sequence).

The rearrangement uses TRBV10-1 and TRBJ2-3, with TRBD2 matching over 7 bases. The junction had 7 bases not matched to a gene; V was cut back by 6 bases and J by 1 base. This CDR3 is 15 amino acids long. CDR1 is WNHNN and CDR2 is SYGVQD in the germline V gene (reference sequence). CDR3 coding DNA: TGCGCCAGCAGCCGGACCGCGGGGGGCACAGATACGCAGTATTTT. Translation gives CASSRTAGGTDTQYF.

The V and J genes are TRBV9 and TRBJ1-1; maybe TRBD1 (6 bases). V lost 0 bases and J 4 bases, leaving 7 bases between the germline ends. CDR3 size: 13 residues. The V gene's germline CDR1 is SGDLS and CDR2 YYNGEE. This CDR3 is CASSVEGVTEAFF. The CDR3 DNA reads TGTGCCAGCAGCGTAGAGGGGGTCACTGAAGCTTTCTTT.

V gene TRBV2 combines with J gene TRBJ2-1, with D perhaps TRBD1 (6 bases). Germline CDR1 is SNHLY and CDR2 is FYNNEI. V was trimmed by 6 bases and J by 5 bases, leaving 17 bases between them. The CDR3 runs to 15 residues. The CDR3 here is CASRDRDTTNNEQFF. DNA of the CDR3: TGTGCCAGCAGGGACCGGGACACAACAAACAATGAGCAGTTCTTC.

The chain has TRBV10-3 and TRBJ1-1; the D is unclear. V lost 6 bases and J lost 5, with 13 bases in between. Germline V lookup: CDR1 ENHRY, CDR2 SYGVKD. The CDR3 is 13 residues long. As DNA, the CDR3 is TGTGCCATCAGCCCGTCGGCTATAACTGAAGCTTTCTTT. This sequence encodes CAISPSAITEAFF.

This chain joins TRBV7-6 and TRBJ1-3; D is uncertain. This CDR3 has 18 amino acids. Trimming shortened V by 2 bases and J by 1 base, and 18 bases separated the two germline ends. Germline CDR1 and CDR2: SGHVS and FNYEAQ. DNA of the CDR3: TGTGCCAGCAGCTTAAATCGTCCGGGCCTCACATCTGGAAACACCATATATTTT. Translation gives CASSLNRPGLTSGNTIYF.

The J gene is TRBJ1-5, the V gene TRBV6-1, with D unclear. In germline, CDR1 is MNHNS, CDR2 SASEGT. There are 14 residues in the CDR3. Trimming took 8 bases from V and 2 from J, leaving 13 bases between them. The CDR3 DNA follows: TGTGCCAGCGACCCACGGGCTGGCAATCAGCCCCAGCATTTT. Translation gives CASDPRAGNQPQHF.

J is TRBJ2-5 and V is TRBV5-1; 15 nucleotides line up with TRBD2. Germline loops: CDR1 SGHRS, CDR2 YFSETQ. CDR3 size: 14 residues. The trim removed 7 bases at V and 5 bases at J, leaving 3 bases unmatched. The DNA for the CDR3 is TGCGCCAGCGGGACTAGCGGGGGGCCGGAGACCCAGTACTTC. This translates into CASGTSGGPETQYF. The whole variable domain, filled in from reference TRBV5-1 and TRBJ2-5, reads KAGVTQTPRYLIKTRGQQVTLSCSPISGHRSVSWYQQTPGQGLQFLFEYFSETQRNKGNFPGRFSGRQFSNSRSEMNVSTLELGDSALYLCASGTSGGPETQYFGPGTRLLVL.

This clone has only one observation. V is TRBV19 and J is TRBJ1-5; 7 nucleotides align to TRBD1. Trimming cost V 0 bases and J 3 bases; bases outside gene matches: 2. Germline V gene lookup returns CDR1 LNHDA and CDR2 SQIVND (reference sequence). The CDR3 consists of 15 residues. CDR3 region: CASSIEGQYNQPQHF. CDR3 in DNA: TGTGCCAGTAGTATAGAGGGACAGTACAATCAGCCCCAGCATTTT.

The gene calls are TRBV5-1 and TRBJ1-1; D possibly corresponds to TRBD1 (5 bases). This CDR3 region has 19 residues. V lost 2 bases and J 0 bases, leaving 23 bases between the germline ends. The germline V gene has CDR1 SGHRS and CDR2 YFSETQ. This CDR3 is CASSFQVVGRGLMNTEAFF. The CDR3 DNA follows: TGCGCCAGCAGCTTCCAAGTGGTGGGGAGGGGCCTTATGAACACTGAAGCTTTCTTT. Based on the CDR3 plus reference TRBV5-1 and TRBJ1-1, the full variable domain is KAGVTQTPRYLIKTRGQQVTLSCSPISGHRSVSWYQQTPGQGLQFLFEYFSETQRNKGNFPGRFSGRQFSNSRSEMNVSTLELGDSALYLCASSFQVVGRGLMNTEAFFGQGTRLTVV.

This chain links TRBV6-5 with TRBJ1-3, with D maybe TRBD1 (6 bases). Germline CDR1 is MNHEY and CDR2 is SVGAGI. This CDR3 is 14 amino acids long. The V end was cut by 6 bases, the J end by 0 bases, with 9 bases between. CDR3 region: CASRSDSSGNTIYF. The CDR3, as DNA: TGTGCCAGCAGGTCGGACAGCTCTGGAAACACCATATATTTT.

In nucleotides, the CDR3 is TGTGCCAGCAGTCATCCGGGACAGGGGGTAACCGGGGAGCTGTTTTTT. Amino acids: CASSHPGQGVTGELFF. The chain has TRBV4-2 and TRBJ2-2; 11 bases agree with TRBD1. CDR3 length: 16 residues. After removal of 6 bases from V and 5 bases from J, the junction contained 8 bases not matched to a gene. The germline V gene encodes CDR1 LGHNA and CDR2 YNFKEQ.

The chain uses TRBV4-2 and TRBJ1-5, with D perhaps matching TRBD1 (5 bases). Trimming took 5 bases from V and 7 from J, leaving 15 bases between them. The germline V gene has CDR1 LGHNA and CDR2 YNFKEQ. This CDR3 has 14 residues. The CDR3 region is CASSLAGIIQPQHF. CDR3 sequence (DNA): TGTGCCAGCAGCTTGGCAGGGATTATCCAGCCCCAGCATTTT.

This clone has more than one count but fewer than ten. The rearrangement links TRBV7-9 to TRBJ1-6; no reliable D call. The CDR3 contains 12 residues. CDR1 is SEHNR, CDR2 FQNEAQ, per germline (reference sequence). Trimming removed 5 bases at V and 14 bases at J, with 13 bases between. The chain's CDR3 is CASSPSVYALHF. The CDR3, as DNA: TGTGCCAGCAGCCCCTCTGTGTATGCCCTCCACTTT.

Here the CDR3 reads CSASVLTEAFF. CDR3 bases: TGCAGTGCTAGTGTGCTCACTGAAGCTTTCTTT. The chain recombines TRBV20-1 with TRBJ1-1; D unresolved. The CDR3 consists of 11 residues. Germline V lookup: CDR1 DFQATT, CDR2 SNEGSKA (reference sequence). The V end was cut by 3 bases, the J end by 4 bases, with 6 bases between.

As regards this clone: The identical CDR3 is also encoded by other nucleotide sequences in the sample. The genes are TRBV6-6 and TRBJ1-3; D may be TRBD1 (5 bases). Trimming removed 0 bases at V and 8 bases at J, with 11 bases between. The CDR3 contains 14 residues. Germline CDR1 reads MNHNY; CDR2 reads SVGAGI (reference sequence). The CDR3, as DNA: TGTGCCAGCAGTTACTCGGGGCGCGGGGACACCATATATTTT. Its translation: CASSYSGRGDTIYF.

CDR3 residues: CASSKRTGNTEAFF. The CDR3 DNA is TGCGCCAGCAGCAAACGGACAGGGAACACTGAAGCTTTCTTT. J is TRBJ1-1 and V is TRBV5-1; the match to TRBD1 covers 7 bases. The V gene's germline CDR1 is SGHRS and CDR2 YFSETQ. J was trimmed by 1 base and V by 4 bases; bases with no gene match: 4. The CDR3 is 14 residues long.

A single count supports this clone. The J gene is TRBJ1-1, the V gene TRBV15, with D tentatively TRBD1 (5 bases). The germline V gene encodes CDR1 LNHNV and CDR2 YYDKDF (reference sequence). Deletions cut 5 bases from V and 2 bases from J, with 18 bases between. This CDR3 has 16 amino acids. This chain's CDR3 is CATSVERGAVNTEAFF. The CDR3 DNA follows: TGTGCCACCAGCGTAGAAAGAGGGGCGGTTAACACTGAAGCTTTCTTT.

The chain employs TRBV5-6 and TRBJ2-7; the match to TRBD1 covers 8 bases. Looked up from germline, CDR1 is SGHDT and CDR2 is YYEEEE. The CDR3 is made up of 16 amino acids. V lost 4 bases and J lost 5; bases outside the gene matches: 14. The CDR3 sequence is CASSPDRGSLGNEQYF. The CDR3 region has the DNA TGTGCCAGCAGCCCAGACAGGGGAAGTTTGGGGAACGAGCAGTACTTC.

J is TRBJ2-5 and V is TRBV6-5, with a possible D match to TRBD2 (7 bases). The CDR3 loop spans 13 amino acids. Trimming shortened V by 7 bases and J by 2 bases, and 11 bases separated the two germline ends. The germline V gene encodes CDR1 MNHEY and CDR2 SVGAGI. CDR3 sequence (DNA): TGTGCCAGCAACGGGGGGCTGCAAGAGACCCAGTACTTC. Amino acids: CASNGGLQETQYF.

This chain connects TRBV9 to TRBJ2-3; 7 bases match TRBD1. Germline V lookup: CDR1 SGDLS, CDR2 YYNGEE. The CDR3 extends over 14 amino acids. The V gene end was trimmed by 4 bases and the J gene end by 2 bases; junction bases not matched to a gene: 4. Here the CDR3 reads CASSFTGDTDTQYF. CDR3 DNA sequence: TGTGCCAGCAGCTTTACAGGGGACACAGATACGCAGTATTTT.

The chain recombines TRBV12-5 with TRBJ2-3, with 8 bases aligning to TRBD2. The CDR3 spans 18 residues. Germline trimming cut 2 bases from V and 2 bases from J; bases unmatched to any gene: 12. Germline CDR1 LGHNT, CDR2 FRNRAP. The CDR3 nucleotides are TGTGCTAGTGGTTTGTCGAGCGGGGGACCACTACACACAGATACGCAGTATTTT. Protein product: CASGLSSGGPLHTDTQYF.

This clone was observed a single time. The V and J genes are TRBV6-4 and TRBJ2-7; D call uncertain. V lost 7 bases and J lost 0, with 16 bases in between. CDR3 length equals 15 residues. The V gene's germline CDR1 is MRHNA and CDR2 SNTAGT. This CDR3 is CASISPRKSSYEQYF. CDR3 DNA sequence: TGTGCCAGCATTTCCCCAAGGAAGAGCTCCTACGAGCAGTACTTC.

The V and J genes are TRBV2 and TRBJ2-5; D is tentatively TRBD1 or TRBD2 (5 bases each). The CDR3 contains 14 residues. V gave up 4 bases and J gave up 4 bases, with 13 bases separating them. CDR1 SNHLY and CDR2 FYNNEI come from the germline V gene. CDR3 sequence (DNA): TGTGCCAGCAGTGGGGCCGGTGGGGGAGAGACCCAGTACTTC. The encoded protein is CASSGAGGGETQYF.

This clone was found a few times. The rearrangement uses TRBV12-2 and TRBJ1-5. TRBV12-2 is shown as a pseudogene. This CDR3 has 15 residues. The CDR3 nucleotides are TGTGCAAGTCGCTTATCGTCGGGTACTCGTCAGCCCCAGCATTTT. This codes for CASRLSSGTRQPQHF.

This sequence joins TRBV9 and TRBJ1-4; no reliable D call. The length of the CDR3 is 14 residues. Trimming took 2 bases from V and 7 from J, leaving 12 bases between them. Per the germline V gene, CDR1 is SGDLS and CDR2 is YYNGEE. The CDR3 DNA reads TGTGCCAGCAGCGTCGGAGGGTACCGTGAAAAACTGTTTTTT. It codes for CASSVGGYREKLFF.

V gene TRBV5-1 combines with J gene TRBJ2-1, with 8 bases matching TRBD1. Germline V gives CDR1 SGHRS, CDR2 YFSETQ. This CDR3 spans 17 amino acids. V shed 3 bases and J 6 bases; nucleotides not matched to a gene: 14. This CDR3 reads CASSSGASGQESNEQFF. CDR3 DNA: TGCGCCAGCAGCTCGGGGGCCTCGGGACAGGAGTCCAATGAGCAGTTCTTC.

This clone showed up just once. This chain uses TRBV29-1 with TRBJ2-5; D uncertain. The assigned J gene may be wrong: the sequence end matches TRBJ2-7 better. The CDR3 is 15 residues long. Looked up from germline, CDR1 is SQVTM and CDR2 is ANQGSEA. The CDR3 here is CSVESIRAEAYEQYF. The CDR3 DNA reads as TGCAGCGTTGAATCGATTCGGGCAGAAGCCTACGAGCAGTACTTC.